One T cell receptor beta chain is described in this entry. Antigen unknown. The record originates from a study of T cell responses to AZD1222 COVID-19 vaccine. Broader study findings: Clonal diversity may have been underestimated, and the donors were mostly white British, with more females than males.

The CDR3 covers 15 residues. Germline CDR1 and CDR2: LGHNA and YSLEER. J gave up 1 base and V 2 bases, and 1 base lay outside the gene matches. Libraries were prepared by immunoSEQ multiplex PCR; TCRdb keeps only in-frame clonotypes and omits some of them. This table holds 150,000 to 160,000 clones, approximately 90% found once. The chain links TRBV4-3 to TRBJ2-2, with 7 bases aligning to TRBD1. This clonotype was obtained from an adult in good health. Source: peripheral blood, taken on day 0 of AZD1222 vaccination. For the CDR3, the DNA is TGCGCCAGCAGCCAAAGGACAGGGAACACCGGGGAGCTGTTTTTT. This encodes CASSQRTGNTGELFF.